These T cell receptor beta chains were read from a single sample in a study of T cells in Graves' hyperthyroidism and ophthalmopathy. TCRdb fed the multiplex PCR reads into MiXCR, producing one record per CDR3 protein. The sample lists around 400,000 distinct CDR3 sequences, 25% occurring once. The specimen sequenced was blood. All receptors come from a man in his fifties or sixties with Graves' hyperthyroidism. CDR3s include the opening cysteine and the closing phenylalanine or tryptophan. The D gene is left open where the match is weak. A clone size is listed for some rows: how often the clone was seen (once, few, many), or a class if it is expanded.

D gene,V gene,J gene,clone size,CDR3 DNA,CDR3 protein
TRBD1,TRBV18,TRBJ1-5,few,TGTGCCAGCTCCTATCAGGGGGCGAGCAATCAGCCCCAGCATTTT,CASSYQGASNQPQHF
TRBD2,TRBV20-1,TRBJ2-1,many,TGCAGTGCTAGAGACTCGGGACTAGCGGGAGGTGAGCAGTTCTTC,CSARDSGLAGGEQFF
TRBD1,TRBV9,TRBJ2-1,-,TGTGCCAGCACCAAAACAGGGGGAAGCTCCTACAATGAGCAGTTCTTC,CASTKTGGSSYNEQFF
-,TRBV27,TRBJ1-2,few,TGTGCCAGCAGTTTAGGCCCAGGGAGCTGGGATGGCTACACCTTC,CASSLGPGSWDGYTF
-,TRBV20-1,TRBJ2-5,many,TGCAGTGCTCCCCCAAGGGGGGCGGAAGAGACCCAGTACTTC,CSAPPRGAEETQYF
TRBD1,TRBV10-3,TRBJ1-4,-,TGTGCCATCAGTGATTCGACAGGGAGTCATGAAAAACTGTTTTTT,CAISDSTGSHEKLFF
-,TRBV7-9,TRBJ2-5,few,TGTGCCAGCAGCCTCGCCCGGCGGGGAGAAGAGACCCAGTACTTC,CASSLARRGEETQYF
-,TRBV6-1,TRBJ2-5,few,TGTGCCAGCAGCTGGGGGTGGGAACAAAAAGAGACCCAGTACTTC,CASSWGWEQKETQYF
TRBD2,TRBV20-1,TRBJ2-1,-,TGCAGTGCTCCCCCCCATGAGCGGGGGGAGACCCAGTTCTTC,CSAPPHERGETQFF
-,TRBV3-1,TRBJ2-5,few,TGTGCCAGCAGCCAAAGGGTTTCAGAGACCCAGTACTTC,CASSQRVSETQYF
-,TRBV24-1,TRBJ2-7,-,TGTGCCACCAGTGATTTTATAAGCCAGGGACATACCTCCTACTACGAGCAGTACTTC,CATSDFISQGHTSYYEQYF
-,TRBV5-1,TRBJ2-2,-,TGCGCCAGCAGCTACAAACCGGGGCCGACCGGGGAGCTGTTTTTT,CASSYKPGPTGELFF
TRBD2,TRBV13,TRBJ2-3,-,TGTGCCAGCAGCCTTCGGGCTAGCGGGATACCCACCGATACGCAGTATTTT,CASSLRASGIPTDTQYF
TRBD2,TRBV4-2,TRBJ2-7,few,TGTGCCAGCAGCCACGTCAATGGGGAGGGCGAGCAGTACTTC,CASSHVNGEGEQYF
-,TRBV12-3/TRBV12-4,TRBJ1-2,-,TGCGCCAGCAGCCAAGTAAGGACGCCTAACTATGGCTACACCTTC,CASSQVRTPNYGYTF
-,TRBV7-2,TRBJ2-1,many,TGTGCCAGCAGCGAAGCGGGCAGGAACAATGAGCAGTTCTTC,CASSEAGRNNEQFF
-,TRBV11-3,TRBJ2-7,few,TGTGCCAGCAGCTTAGACCACGACTCCTACGAGCAGTACTTC,CASSLDHDSYEQYF
TRBD1,TRBV7-3,TRBJ2-1,many,TGTGCCAGCAGCCCAGGACAGGGAGGCTACAATGAGCAGTTCTTC,CASSPGQGGYNEQFF
-,TRBV19,TRBJ2-3,-,TGCTCATCCACTAGGGGGAGTGGAACAGATACGCAGTATTTT,CSSTRGSGTDTQYF
-,TRBV18,TRBJ1-1,many,TGTGCCAGCTCACCAACGAACGGTGAAGCTTTCTTT,CASSPTNGEAFF
-,TRBV11-2,TRBJ1-2,few,TGTGCCAGCAGCGTGACAGACTATGGCTACACCTTC,CASSVTDYGYTF
TRBD2,TRBV3-1,TRBJ2-1,many,TGTGCCAGCAGCCAAGATCGGACTAGCGGGAAGTTCAATGAGCAGTTCTTC,CASSQDRTSGKFNEQFF
-,TRBV3-1,TRBJ2-1,few,TGTGCCAGCAGCCAACAAACCGGGACTCCCCTTTATGATGAGCAGTTCTTC,CASSQQTGTPLYDEQFF
-,TRBV28,TRBJ2-1,many,TGTGCCAGCATGGTTTCTGGGGATCCCAATGAGCAGTTCTTC,CASMVSGDPNEQFF
-,TRBV20-1,TRBJ1-3,-,TGCAGTGCTAGGGCCGGCGTTGACTCTGGAAACACCATATATTTT,CSARAGVDSGNTIYF
-,TRBV6-5,TRBJ1-1,few,TGTGCCAGCAGTTACGGAGGGGCGACAGGTGAAGCTTTCTTT,CASSYGGATGEAFF
TRBD2,TRBV3-1,TRBJ2-4,many,TGTGCCAGCAGCCAGGCCCCCGGGACTAGCGGGAGGTACGGGGACATTCAGTACTTC,CASSQAPGTSGRYGDIQYF
-,TRBV6-1,TRBJ2-3,many,TGTGCCAGCGGGGGGGCGACAGATACGCAGTATTTT,CASGGATDTQYF
-,TRBV20-1,TRBJ1-1,-,TGCAGTGCTAGGTCTAACGAATTAGAAGCTTTCTTT,CSARSNELEAFF
-,TRBV28,TRBJ2-1,many,TGTGCCAGCAGTTTCTCTTCCCCCTCCTACAATGAGCAGTTCTTC,CASSFSSPSYNEQFF
-,TRBV10-3,TRBJ2-2,-,TGTGCCATCAGTTCGGACACCGGGGAGCTGTTTTTT,CAISSDTGELFF
-,TRBV12-3/TRBV12-4,TRBJ2-1,many,TGTGCCAGCAGTCTCCTCAAAAGCGGAGGAATCTACAATGAGCAGTTCTTC,CASSLLKSGGIYNEQFF
TRBD1,TRBV7-6,TRBJ2-5,-,TGTGCCAGCAGCATCGGGACAGGGGCTTACCAAGAGACCCAGTACTTC,CASSIGTGAYQETQYF